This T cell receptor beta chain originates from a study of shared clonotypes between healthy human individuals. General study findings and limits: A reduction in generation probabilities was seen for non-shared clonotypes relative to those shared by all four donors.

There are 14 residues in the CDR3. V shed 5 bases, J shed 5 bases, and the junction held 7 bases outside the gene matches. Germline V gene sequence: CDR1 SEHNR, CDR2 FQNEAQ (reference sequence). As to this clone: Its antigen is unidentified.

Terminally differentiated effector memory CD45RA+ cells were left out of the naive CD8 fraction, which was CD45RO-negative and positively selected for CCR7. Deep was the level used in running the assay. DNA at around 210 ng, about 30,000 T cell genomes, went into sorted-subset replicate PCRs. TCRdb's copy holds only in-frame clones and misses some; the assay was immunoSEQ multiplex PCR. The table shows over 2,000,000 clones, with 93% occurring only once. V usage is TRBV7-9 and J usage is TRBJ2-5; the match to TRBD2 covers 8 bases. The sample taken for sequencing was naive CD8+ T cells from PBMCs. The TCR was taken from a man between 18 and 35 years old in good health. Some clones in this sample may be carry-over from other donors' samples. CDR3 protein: CASSRSGVDETQYF. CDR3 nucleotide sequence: TGTGCCAGCAGCCGTAGCGGGGTCGATGAGACCCAGTACTTC.